These 15 T cell receptor beta chains were all obtained from the same sample, sequenced in a study of T cells in Graves' hyperthyroidism and ophthalmopathy (dated by TCRdb to about 2019). Library generation was performed with multiplex PCR. Sequenced on an Illumina HiSeq 2000. The TCR beta CDR3 regions were amplified from RNA transcripts. The first round of RT-PCR for the TCR CDR3 was performed with the HTBI primer set and the Qiagen OneStep RT-PCR kit. Through fastp at Q25 and MiXCR, TCRdb rebuilt clones from the public reads, retaining in-frame beta chains. Identical CDR3 proteins give one entry, which carries the most common genes and DNA. The sample includes around 340,000 distinct CDR3 sequences, with about 20% observed a single time. Jointly, the top ten make up less than 65% of the sample. The sample consisted of blood. Receptors originate from a woman aged 50 to 60 with Graves' hyperthyroidism.

The chain recombines TRBV28 with TRBJ2-1; D is possibly TRBD2 (7 bases). Per germline, CDR1 MDHEN and CDR2 SYDVKM. There are 15 residues in the CDR3. V lost 6 bases and J 4 bases, leaving 16 bases between the germline ends. CDR3 region: CASSNGEGGYNEQFF. As DNA, the CDR3 is TGTGCCAGCAGCAACGGAGAGGGGGGGTACAATGAGCAGTTCTTC.

This clonotype was seen repeatedly, ten times or more. This rearrangement joins TRBV18 to TRBJ1-2, with D possibly TRBD1 on 6 matching bases. The ends were cut back, 1 base at V and 2 bases at J, with 8 bases in the middle. The CDR3 is made up of 14 amino acids. Germline lookup yields CDR1 KGHSH and CDR2 LQKENI. This chain's CDR3 is CASSPQGVNYGYTF. CDR3 nucleotide sequence: TGTGCCAGCTCACCACAGGGGGTAAACTATGGCTACACCTTC. The full variable domain, completed using reference TRBV18 and TRBJ1-2, is NAGVMQNPRHLVRRRGQEARLRCSPMKGHSHVYWYRQLPEEGLKFMVYLQKENIIDESGMPKERFSAEFPKEGPSILRIQQVVRGDSAAYFCASSPQGVNYGYTFGSGTRLTVV.

This clonotype came up a few times. CDR3 sequence reads: CASSQGQLNTEAFF. The CDR3 DNA sequence: TGTGCCAGCAGCCAAGGACAGTTGAACACTGAAGCTTTCTTT. J is TRBJ1-1 and V is TRBV14, with D possibly being TRBD1 (5 bases). Trimming removed 1 base at V and 0 bases at J, with 6 bases between. The CDR3 consists of 14 residues. The germline gives CDR1 SGHDN, CDR2 FVKESK.

This chain uses TRBV7-3 with TRBJ2-7; TRBD1 matches at 10 bases. V was clipped by 5 bases and J by 5 bases; unmatched bases: 12. This CDR3 has 16 amino acids. In germline, CDR1 is SGHTA, CDR2 FQGTGA. The CDR3 DNA reads as TGTGCCAGCAGCCCGGGACAGGGGAGTTTACGGAACGAGCAGTACGTC. Translating it yields CASSPGQGSLRNEQYV.

The chain links TRBV19 to TRBJ2-3; 12 bases are shared with TRBD2. V shed 9 bases and J 0 bases; nucleotides not matched to a gene: 4. Germline loops: CDR1 LNHDA, CDR2 SQIVND (reference sequence). This CDR3 comprises 15 residues. For the CDR3, the DNA is TGTGCCAGAAACCTAGCGGGGGGGAGCACAGATACGCAGTATTTT. It encodes CARNLAGGSTDTQYF.

This sequence joins TRBV7-8 and TRBJ2-1; D unclear. V was pared by 5 bases and J by 10 bases, with 15 bases between. The CDR3 runs 13 residues. The V gene's germline CDR1 is SGHVS and CDR2 FQNEAQ. The CDR3 is CASSPRWMREQFF. DNA for the CDR3: TGTGCCAGCAGCCCCCGGTGGATGCGGGAGCAGTTCTTC.

This clonotype was detected only a few times. CDR3 sequence: CASSRRLGQLATNEKLFF. CDR3 in DNA: TGTGCCAGCAGCCGGAGATTAGGACAGCTTGCAACTAATGAAAAACTGTTTTTT. The V call is TRBV3-1, the J call TRBJ1-4; the D gene is possibly TRBD1 (6 bases). Per germline, CDR1 LGHDT and CDR2 YNNKEL (reference sequence). The CDR3 has 18 residues. V lost 4 bases and J 0 bases, leaving 18 bases between the germline ends.

The chain uses TRBV5-5 and TRBJ2-5; D gene ambiguous. The CDR3 spans 15 residues. CDR1 and CDR2 from the germline V gene are SGHKS and YYEKEE (reference sequence). V was cut by 0 bases and J by 0 bases, with 9 bases left in between. CDR3 DNA sequence: TGTGCCAGCAGCTTGGTTCTAGTCTACCAAGAGACCCAGTACTTC. Amino acids: CASSLVLVYQETQYF.

This clonotype was seen at least ten times. The V and J genes are TRBV6-1 and TRBJ1-2; D unresolved. The CDR3 sequence is 12 residues long. V was cut by 4 bases and J by 2 bases, with 5 bases left in between. CDR1 and CDR2 (germline): MNHNS, SASEGT. The CDR3 region is CASSVFNYGYTF. CDR3 DNA sequence: TGTGCCAGCAGTGTGTTCAACTATGGCTACACCTTC.

This clonotype has a count of ten or more. This chain links TRBV3-1 with TRBJ1-2; TRBD1 is a possible D gene (5 bases). V shed 0 bases and J shed 6 bases, with 14 bases lying between them. The CDR3 totals 15 residues. Germline CDR1 and CDR2: LGHDT and YNNKEL (reference sequence). CDR3 nucleotides: TGTGCCAGCAGCCAAGACGGGAAAGGGGCAAATGGCTACACCTTC. This sequence encodes CASSQDGKGANGYTF.

The genes are TRBV20-1 and TRBJ2-7; no reliable D call. Trimming stripped 5 bases from V and 4 bases from J, with 12 bases between. Germline-derived CDR1 and CDR2 are DFQATT and SNEGSKA (reference sequence). This CDR3 is built from 12 residues. As DNA, the CDR3 is TGCAGTGCTCCGGGCGGTGGATACGAGCAGTACTTC. As protein: CSAPGGGYEQYF.

The rearrangement joins TRBV27 to TRBJ2-1, with 7 positions matching TRBD2. This CDR3 spans 16 amino acids. The V gene end was trimmed by 7 bases and the J gene end by 0 bases; junction bases not matched to a gene: 9. The germline CDR1 and CDR2 sequences are MNHEY and SMNVEV (reference sequence). The CDR3 is CASKRTGGSSYNEQFF. CDR3 nucleotides: TGTGCCAGCAAGAGAACTGGCGGGAGCTCCTACAATGAGCAGTTCTTC.

Regarding this clonotype: This may come from a read error, since a much larger clone is one base off. The chain carries TRBV2 and TRBJ1-5; 9 bases map to TRBD1. The germline gives CDR1 SNHLY, CDR2 FYNNEI. The CDR3 spans 14 residues. The CDR3 bases are TGTGCCAGCAGTAAAAGACAGGGGGACCAGCCCCAGCGTTTT. This translates into CASSKRQGDQPQRF. Looking up the rest from reference TRBV2 and TRBJ1-5 gives the full variable domain: EPEVTQTPSHQVTQMGQEVILRCVPISNHLYFYWYRQILGQKVEFLVSFYNNEISEKSEIFDDQFSVERPDGSNFTLKIRSTKLEDSAMYFCASSKRQGDQPQRFGDGTRLSIL.

This clonotype was detected a few times. The chain recombines TRBV29-1 with TRBJ1-1; D remains unclear. Trimming removed 7 bases from V and 5 bases from J, with 14 bases in between. The CDR3 spans 12 residues. Germline CDR1 and CDR2: SQVTM and ANQGSEA. The CDR3 reads CSGRWVGTEAFF. The CDR3 DNA sequence: TGCAGCGGGAGGTGGGTGGGGACTGAAGCTTTCTTT.

The chain uses TRBV5-1 and TRBJ1-1; possibly TRBD1 for D (5 bases). The CDR3 has 16 amino acids. Per the germline V gene, CDR1 is SGHRS and CDR2 is YFSETQ. With 0 bases removed from V and 6 bases from J, the gap between germline ends came to 18 bases. CDR3 protein: CASSLAPAGQISEAFF. The CDR3 DNA reads as TGCGCCAGCAGCTTGGCCCCGGCAGGGCAAATTTCTGAAGCTTTCTTT.